This record covers a single T cell receptor (beta chain). The entry originates in a study of blood T cell repertoires in COVID-19. Study as a whole: The samples span acute and convalescent COVID-19 from the United States, Italy and Spain. From T cells, B-cell-depleted T cells, or PBMCs came the material, which was cDNA or gDNA.

Using immunoSEQ multiplex PCR, the repertoire was profiled, and TCRdb retains in-frame clones only, with some absent. The sample gives a few hundred thousand clones, 89% of which show up once; less than 3.5% is in the top ten. Participants came from some 23 US areas, aged roughly 18 to 95 years. V shed 2 bases and J 1 base; nucleotides not matched to a gene: 2. The CDR3 has 15 residues. From germline, CDR1 is SNHLY and CDR2 FYNNEI. The sequenced sample consisted of PBMCs or T cells enriched from blood (not recorded which). V is TRBV2 and J is TRBJ2-4; 7 bases are shared with TRBD2. The receptor was derived from a woman in her forties or fifties who had been exposed to COVID-19. The CDR3 sequence is CASSEQGGAKNIQYF. CDR3 nucleotide sequence: TGTGCCAGCAGTGAACAGGGAGGGGCCAAAAACATTCAGTACTTC.